This TCR beta chain was recorded in a study of T cells expressing NK-cell markers. TCRdb reworked the 5' RACE reads into one entry per CDR3 protein, no DNA. This table holds about 370,000 distinct CDR3 sequences. This CDR3 comprises 15 residues. This receptor was obtained from a woman aged 50 to 60 in good health. The V call is TRBV12-3 or TRBV12-4, the J call TRBJ1-1; checking the TCRdb D call of TRBD1 is not possible without DNA. Sequenced input: blood T cells: a sorted CD56 or NKG2C T cell subset, CD4+ or CD8+ T cells, or bulk PBMC T cells (not recorded which). The CDR3 spells CASSPRVGVFTEAFF.